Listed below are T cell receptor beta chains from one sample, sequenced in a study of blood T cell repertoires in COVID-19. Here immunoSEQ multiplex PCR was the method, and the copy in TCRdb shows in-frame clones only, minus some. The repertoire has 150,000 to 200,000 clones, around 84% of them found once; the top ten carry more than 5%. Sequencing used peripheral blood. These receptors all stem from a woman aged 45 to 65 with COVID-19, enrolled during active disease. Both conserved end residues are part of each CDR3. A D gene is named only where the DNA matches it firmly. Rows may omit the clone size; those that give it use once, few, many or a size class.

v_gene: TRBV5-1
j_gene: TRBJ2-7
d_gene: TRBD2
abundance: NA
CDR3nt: TGCGCCAGCAGCTTCTCTCAACTAGCGGGGGTGACCTACGAGCAGTACTTC
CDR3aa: CASSFSQLAGVTYEQYF

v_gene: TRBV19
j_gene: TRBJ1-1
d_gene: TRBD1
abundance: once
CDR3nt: TGTGCCACGAAGCTGGCAGGGGGTGTTGTCACTGAAGCTTTCTTT
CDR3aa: CATKLAGGVVTEAFF

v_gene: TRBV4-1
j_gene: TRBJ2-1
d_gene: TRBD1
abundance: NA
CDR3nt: TGCGCCAGCAGCCCTCAAACCAGGGGGTATGAGCAGTTCTTC
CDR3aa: CASSPQTRGYEQFF

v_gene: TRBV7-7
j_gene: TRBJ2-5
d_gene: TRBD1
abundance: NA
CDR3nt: TGTGCTAGCAGCTCCGGACAGGGCATAGAGGAGACCCAGTACTTC
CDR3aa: CASSSGQGIEETQYF

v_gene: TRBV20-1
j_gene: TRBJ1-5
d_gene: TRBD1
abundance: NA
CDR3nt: TGCAGTGCTAGTCGGGGACAGGGGAATCAGCCCCAGCATTTT
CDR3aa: CSASRGQGNQPQHF

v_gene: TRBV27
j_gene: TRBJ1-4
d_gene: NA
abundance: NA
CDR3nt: TGTGCCAGCAGTTTTCTCGGGTCAGAAGAAAAACTGTTTTTT
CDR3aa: CASSFLGSEEKLFF

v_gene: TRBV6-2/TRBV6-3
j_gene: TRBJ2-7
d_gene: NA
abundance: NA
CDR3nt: TGTGCCAGCAGTTATGGGGGGAGTCCGGGCGAGCAGTACTTC
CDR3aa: CASSYGGSPGEQYF

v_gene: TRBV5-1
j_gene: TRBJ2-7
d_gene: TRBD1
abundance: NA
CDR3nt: TGCGCCAGCAGCCGGCCCCAGGGACAGTTCTACGAGCAGTACTTC
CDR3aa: CASSRPQGQFYEQYF

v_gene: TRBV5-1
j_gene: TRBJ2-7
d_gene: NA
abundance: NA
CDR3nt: TGCGCCAGCAGCAGGACAGATAGCTCCTACGAGCAGTACTTC
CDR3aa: CASSRTDSSYEQYF

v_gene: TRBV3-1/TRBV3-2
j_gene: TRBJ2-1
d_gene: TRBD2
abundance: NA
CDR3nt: TGTGCCAGCAGCCAAGATGGACTAGCGGGATTTGACAATGAGCAGTTCTTC
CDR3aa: CASSQDGLAGFDNEQFF

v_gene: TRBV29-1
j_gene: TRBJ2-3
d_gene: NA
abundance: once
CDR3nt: TGCAGCGTCGTTAGACTGGCTAGCACAGATACGCAGTATTTT
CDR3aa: CSVVRLASTDTQYF

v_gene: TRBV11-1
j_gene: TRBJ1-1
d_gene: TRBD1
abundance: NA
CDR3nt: TGTGCCAGCAGCGCCACAGGGGGTGCCACTGAAGCTTTCTTT
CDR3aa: CASSATGGATEAFF

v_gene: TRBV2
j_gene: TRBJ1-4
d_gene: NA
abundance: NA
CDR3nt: TGTGCCAGCAGTGAACGGGGGGAGCCCAAACTGTTTTTT
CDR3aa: CASSERGEPKLFF

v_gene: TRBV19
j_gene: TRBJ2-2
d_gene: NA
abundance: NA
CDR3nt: TGTGCCAGTAGTATAGGGGCAGGAACCGGGGAGCTGTTTTTT
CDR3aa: CASSIGAGTGELFF

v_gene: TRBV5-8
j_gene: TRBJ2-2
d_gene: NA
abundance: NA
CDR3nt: TGTGCCAGCAGCCCCGCGGAGAGGTACGACACCGGGGAGCTGTTTTTT
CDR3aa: CASSPAERYDTGELFF

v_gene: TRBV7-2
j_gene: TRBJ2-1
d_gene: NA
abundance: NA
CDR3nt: TGTGCCAGCAGCTTGGGCGGGACCCTCGATGAGCAGTTCTTC
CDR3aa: CASSLGGTLDEQFF

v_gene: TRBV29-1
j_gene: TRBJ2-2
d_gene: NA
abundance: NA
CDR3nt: TGCAGCGTTGGGACACCGAACACCGGGGAGCTGTTTTTT
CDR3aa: CSVGTPNTGELFF

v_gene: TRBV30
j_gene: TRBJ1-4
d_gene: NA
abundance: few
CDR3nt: TGTGCCTGGAGTGTAATTCCAGAAAAACTGTTTTTT
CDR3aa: CAWSVIPEKLFF

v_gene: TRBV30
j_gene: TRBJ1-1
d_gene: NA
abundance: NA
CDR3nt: TGTGCCTGGAGTGTTTGGGGGCAGGGGAGCACTGAAGCTTTCTTT
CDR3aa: CAWSVWGQGSTEAFF

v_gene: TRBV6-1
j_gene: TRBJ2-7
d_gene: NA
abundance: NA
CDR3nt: TGTGCCAGCAGTGAAGTCTCAGGGGCCGGCTCCTACGAGCAGTACTTC
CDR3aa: CASSEVSGAGSYEQYF

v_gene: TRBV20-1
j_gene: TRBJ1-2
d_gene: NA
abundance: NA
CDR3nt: TGCAGTGCTAATCGCGCCCGGAGCCACACCTTC
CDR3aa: CSANRARSHTF

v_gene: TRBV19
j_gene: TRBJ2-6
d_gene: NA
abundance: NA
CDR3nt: TGTGCCAGTAGCCAAGGGAGTCCAGGGGCCAACGTCCTGACTTTC
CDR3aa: CASSQGSPGANVLTF

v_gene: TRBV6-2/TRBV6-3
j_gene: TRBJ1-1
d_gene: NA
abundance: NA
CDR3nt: TGTGCCAGCAGTTTGCAGGGAGGGACTGAAGCTTTCTTT
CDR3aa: CASSLQGGTEAFF

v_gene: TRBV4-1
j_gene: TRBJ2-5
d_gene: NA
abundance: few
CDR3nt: TGCGCCAGCAGCCAGGGCTTCGGGGTTCAAGAGACCCAGTACTTC
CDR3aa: CASSQGFGVQETQYF

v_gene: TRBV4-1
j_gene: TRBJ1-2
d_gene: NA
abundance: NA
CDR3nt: TGCGCCAGCAGCCAAGTAGCGGTTTCCGGCTACACCTTC
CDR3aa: CASSQVAVSGYTF

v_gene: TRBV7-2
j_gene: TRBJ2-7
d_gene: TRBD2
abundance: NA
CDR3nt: TGTGCCAGCAGCCCGATACTAGCGGACTACGAGCAGTACTTC
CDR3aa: CASSPILADYEQYF

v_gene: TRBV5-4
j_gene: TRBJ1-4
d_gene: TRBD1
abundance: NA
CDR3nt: TGTGCCAGCAGGGACAGGAACTCTAATGAAAAACTGTTTTTT
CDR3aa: CASRDRNSNEKLFF

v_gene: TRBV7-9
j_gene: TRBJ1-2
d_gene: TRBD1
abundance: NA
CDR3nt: TGTGCCAGCAGCGGCACCGGGACAGGAGTAGGCTACACCTTC
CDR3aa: CASSGTGTGVGYTF

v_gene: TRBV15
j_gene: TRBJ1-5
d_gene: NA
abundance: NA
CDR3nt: TGTGCCACCAGCAGGAGTGGTAGCAATCAGCCCCAGCATTTT
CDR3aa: CATSRSGSNQPQHF

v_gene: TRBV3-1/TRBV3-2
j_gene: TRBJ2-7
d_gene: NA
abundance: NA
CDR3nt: TGTGCCAGCAGCTTCCGCTACGAGCAGTACTTC
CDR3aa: CASSFRYEQYF

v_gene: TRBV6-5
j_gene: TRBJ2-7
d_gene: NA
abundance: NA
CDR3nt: TGTGCCAGCACTTGGCAGGGGAGTCACGAGCAGTACTTC
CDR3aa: CASTWQGSHEQYF

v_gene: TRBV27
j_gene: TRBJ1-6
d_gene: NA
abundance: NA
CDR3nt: TGTGCCAGCAGTGGGGCTTCGGCACCCCTCCACTTT
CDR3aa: CASSGASAPLHF

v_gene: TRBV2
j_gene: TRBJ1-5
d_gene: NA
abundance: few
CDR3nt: TGTGCCAGCCTAGGGGGAGAGGGACGCGATCAGCCCCAGCATTTT
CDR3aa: CASLGGEGRDQPQHF

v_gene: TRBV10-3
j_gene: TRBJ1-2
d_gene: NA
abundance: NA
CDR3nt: TGTGCCATCACCCAGGACATGAACTATGGCTACACCTTC
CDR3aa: CAITQDMNYGYTF

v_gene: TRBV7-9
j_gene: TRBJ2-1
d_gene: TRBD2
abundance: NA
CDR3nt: TGTGCCAGCAGCGCTCCGGGACTAGTTACGTTTGAGCAGTTCTTC
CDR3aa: CASSAPGLVTFEQFF

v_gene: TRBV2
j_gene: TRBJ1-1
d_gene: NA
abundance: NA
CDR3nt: TGTGCCAGCACCGCCAGCGGTGAAGCTTTCTTT
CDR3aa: CASTASGEAFF

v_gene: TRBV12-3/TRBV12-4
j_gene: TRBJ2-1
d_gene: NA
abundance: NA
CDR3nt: NA
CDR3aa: CASSSSGYNEQFF

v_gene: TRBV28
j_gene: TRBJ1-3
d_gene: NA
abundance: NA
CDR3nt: TGTGCCAGCACTCGGGGGGGGGTTGGAAACACCATATATTTT
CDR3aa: CASTRGGVGNTIYF

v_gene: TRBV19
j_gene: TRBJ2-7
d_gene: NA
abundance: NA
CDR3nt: TGTGCCAGTAGTATATTGGGCTCAAGCTCCTACGAGCAGTACTTC
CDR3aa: CASSILGSSSYEQYF

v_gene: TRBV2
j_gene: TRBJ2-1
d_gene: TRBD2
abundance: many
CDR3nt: TGTGCCAGCAGTGCCGGGACTAGCGCCCGTCGAGAGCAGTTCTTC
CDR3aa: CASSAGTSARREQFF

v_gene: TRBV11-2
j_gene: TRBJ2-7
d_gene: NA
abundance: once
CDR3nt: TGTGCCAGCAGCTTAGATTCCTACCCTCCTTACTACGAGCAGTACTTC
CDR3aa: CASSLDSYPPYYEQYF

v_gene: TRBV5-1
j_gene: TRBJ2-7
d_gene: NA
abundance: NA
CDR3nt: TGCGCCAGCAGCTTGGACAATTCCTACGAGCAGTACTTC
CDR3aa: CASSLDNSYEQYF

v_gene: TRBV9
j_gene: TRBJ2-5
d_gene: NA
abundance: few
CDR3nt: TGTGCCAGCAGCGCACACGACAGACCTCAAGAGACCCAGTACTTC
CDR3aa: CASSAHDRPQETQYF